This record concerns one TCR beta chain sequence. The antigen remains unidentified. This entry belongs to a study of shared clonotypes between healthy human individuals. Study-wide results and caveats: With few donors, the genetic and exposure-history diversity represented was limited.

The table came from immunoSEQ multiplex PCR; TCRdb's copy has only in-frame clones and leaves some out. The sample records about 680,000 clones, roughly 73% being singletons. This receptor was identified in a woman aged 25 to 39 in good health. Material: memory CD4+ T cells sorted from blood. The subset is: CD45RA-negative fraction.

The CDR3 protein is CASSESNTGELFF. The CDR3 nucleotides are TGTGCCAGCAGTGAGTCAAACACCGGGGAGCTGTTTTTT. The genes are TRBV2 and TRBJ2-2; D remains unclear. V shed 3 bases and J shed 2 bases, with 4 bases lying between them. Germline loops: CDR1 SNHLY, CDR2 FYNNEI. CDR3 size: 13 residues.